The rows below give T cell receptor beta chains drawn from one sample of a study of brain T cells in children with intractable seizures. Assay used: immunoSEQ multiplex PCR; TCRdb lists only in-frame clones, some missing. The top ten hold 5.7% of the sample, which has 300,000 to 400,000 clones, nearly 95% seen once. Material: peripheral blood, obtained about 5 months after surgery. The source is a boy under three years old with tuberous sclerosis and intractable seizures. Both conserved end residues are part of each CDR3. A D gene is named only where the DNA matches it firmly. Rows may omit the clone size; those that give it use once, few, many or a size class.

>TRBV10-3|TRBD2|TRBJ2-7|.
TGTGCCACAAGAGCCCATAGCGGGGGAAGCTCCTACGAGCAGTACTTC
CATRAHSGGSSYEQYF
>TRBV7-9|.|TRBJ1-2|.
TGTGCCAGCAGCTTAGGAGGCTTCTATGGCTACACCTTC
CASSLGGFYGYTF
>TRBV12-3/TRBV12-4|.|TRBJ2-7|.
TGTGCCAGCAGTTTCGTTCCGTACTTC
CASSFVPYF
>TRBV11-1|.|TRBJ2-3|once
TGTGCCAGCAGCTTAGGGGCCGGTAGCACAGATACGCAGTATTTT
CASSLGAGSTDTQYF
>TRBV7-3|.|TRBJ2-2|.
TGTGCCAGCAGCTTAACTGGGTGGGCCGGGGAGCTGTTTTTT
CASSLTGWAGELFF
>TRBV4-1|TRBD1|TRBJ1-1|.
TGCGCCAGCAACTCAGGGACAGGGGGGTTTGAAGCTTTCTTT
CASNSGTGGFEAFF
>TRBV12-5|.|TRBJ2-7|.
TGTGCTAGTGGTTTGGTCGGGGTCGGCGAGCAGTACTTC
CASGLVGVGEQYF
>TRBV6-6|.|TRBJ2-5|.
TGTGCCAGCAGCTGGAACAAGGGGAAGTACCAAGAGACCCAGTACTTC
CASSWNKGKYQETQYF
>TRBV27|TRBD1|TRBJ1-5|.
TGTGCCAGCAGTTTGACAGGGGGTCAGCCCCAGCATTTT
CASSLTGGQPQHF
>TRBV4-1|TRBD1|TRBJ2-7|.
TGCGCCAGCAGCCAAGAAGACAGGGGGAGCTACGAGCAGTACTTC
CASSQEDRGSYEQYF
>TRBV2|.|TRBJ2-3|.
TGTGCCAGCATTAGCGGAAGCACAGATACGCAGTATTTT
CASISGSTDTQYF
>TRBV12-3/TRBV12-4|.|TRBJ1-2|.
TGTGCCAGCGAGGGGACCTCAGGGGGCTACACCTTC
CASEGTSGGYTF
>TRBV24-1|.|TRBJ1-2|.
TGTGCCACCAGTGATTTCCCCAGCACCGGGGGCTACACCTTC
CATSDFPSTGGYTF
>TRBV27|TRBD1|TRBJ2-7|.
TGTGCCAGCAGCGGGACAGGGGAGGGCGAGCAGTACTTC
CASSGTGEGEQYF
>TRBV5-4|.|TRBJ2-7|.
TGTGCCAGCAGCTTGGCGGCAGGAGGGGAGCAGTACTTC
CASSLAAGGEQYF
>TRBV14|.|TRBJ2-2|once
TGTGCCAGCACCAGCTCTTCGAGGAACACCGGGGAGCTGTTTTTT
CASTSSSRNTGELFF
>TRBV7-3|.|TRBJ2-5|.
TGTGCCAGCAGCTTATTTGGCGGCCGGGGAGAGACCCAGTACTTC
CASSLFGGRGETQYF
>TRBV29-1|.|TRBJ2-1|.
TGCAGCGTTGAAGATTTGAGGACACGGAACGACAATGAGCAGTTCTTC
CSVEDLRTRNDNEQFF
>TRBV5-5|.|TRBJ1-5|.
TGTGCCAGCAGCTTGGTGGAGGGCAATCAGCCCCAGCATTTT
CASSLVEGNQPQHF
>TRBV7-9|.|TRBJ1-1|.
TGTGCCAGCAGCTTAATCGGGGCACCTAACACTGAAGCTTTCTTT
CASSLIGAPNTEAFF
>TRBV5-6|.|TRBJ1-2|once
TGTGCCAGCAGCCGCTTGAGTGTCGGACAGAGCTATGGCTACACCTTC
CASSRLSVGQSYGYTF
>TRBV5-4|.|TRBJ2-2|.
TGTGCCAGCAGCTTAAAAGCGGTGAACACCGGGGAGCTGTTTTTT
CASSLKAVNTGELFF
>TRBV5-1|.|TRBJ2-3|.
TGCGCCAGCAGCTTCGAAAAGCATACGCAGTATTTT
CASSFEKHTQYF
>TRBV27|TRBD2|TRBJ2-1|.
TGTGCCAGCAGTGCTCCGGGACTAGCGGGGGGGAATTACAATGAGCAGTTCTTC
CASSAPGLAGGNYNEQFF
>TRBV27|TRBD1|TRBJ1-2|few
TGTGCCAGCAGTTCGGGACAGGGGGCTAGGGGCTACACCTTC
CASSSGQGARGYTF
>TRBV7-6|.|TRBJ2-1|.
TGTGCCAGCAGCTTGATCGATTCAGGGTCTTTATACAATGAGCAGTTCTTC
CASSLIDSGSLYNEQFF
>TRBV21-1|.|TRBJ2-2|.
TGTGCCAGCAGCAAAGAGGGACTAGCGATTCTCACCTCGAACACCGGGGAGCTGTTTTTT
CASSKEGLAILTSNTGELFF
>TRBV28|.|TRBJ2-5|.
TGTGCCAGCAGTTCACCATATCTCTGGGAAGGGAGGAATGGGACAGCTAGGCAAGAGACCCAGTACTTC
CASSSPYLWEGRNGTARQETQYF
>TRBV4-1|TRBD2|TRBJ2-5|.
TGCGCCAGCAGCCGAGGTAGGCGGGAGCGAGAGACCCAGTACTTC
CASSRGRRERETQYF
>TRBV27|.|TRBJ1-1|few
TGTGCCAGCAGTTACCGAGGGGTGAACACTGAAGCTTTCTTT
CASSYRGVNTEAFF
>TRBV29-1|.|TRBJ1-2|.
TGCAGCGTTGTTTGGGGGCTCAACTATGGCTACACCTTC
CSVVWGLNYGYTF
>TRBV4-2|.|TRBJ2-3|.
TGTGCCAGCAGCCAGGCCAAGGGACCTCTATCCTCGACAGATACGCAGTATTTT
CASSQAKGPLSSTDTQYF
>TRBV2|TRBD1|TRBJ1-1|.
TGTGCCAGCAGCAGACAGGGGGGTTACACTGAAGCTTTCTTT
CASSRQGGYTEAFF
>TRBV19|TRBD2|TRBJ2-7|once
TGTGCCAGTAGTATAGGAGCTAGCGGGGGATACGAGCAGTACTTC
CASSIGASGGYEQYF
>TRBV4-1|TRBD1|TRBJ2-3|.
TGCGCCAGCAGCCTACAGGACAGGGATCAGACAGATACGCAGTATTTT
CASSLQDRDQTDTQYF
>TRBV3-1/TRBV3-2|.|TRBJ2-1|.
TGTGCCAGCAGCCCATACGGAGTCTCGAGGGGCCAAACCTACAATGAGCAGTTCTTC
CASSPYGVSRGQTYNEQFF
>TRBV4-1|.|TRBJ1-5|.
TGCGCCAGCAGCCAATGGGTGGGGGCGAGCAATCAGCCCCAGCATTTT
CASSQWVGASNQPQHF
>TRBV2|TRBD1|TRBJ1-3|.
TGTGCCAGCAGTGAGACAGGGTGGTCTGGAAACACCATATATTTT
CASSETGWSGNTIYF
>TRBV30|.|TRBJ2-1|.
TGTGCCTGGAGCGAGAGCTCCTACAATGAGCAGTTCTTC
CAWSESSYNEQFF
>TRBV7-8|.|TRBJ1-6|.
TGTGCCAGCAGCTTGGGACGGAGCTATAATTCACCCCTCCACTTT
CASSLGRSYNSPLHF
>TRBV7-2|TRBD2|TRBJ2-3|.
TGTGCCAGCAGCTGGGGACTAGCGGGCACAGATACGCAGTATTTT
CASSWGLAGTDTQYF
>TRBV10-1|.|TRBJ2-2|once
TGCGCCAGCAGTGACGAGGGGGCCGGGGAGCTGTTTTTT
CASSDEGAGELFF
>TRBV2|.|TRBJ1-1|.
TGTGCCAGCAGAGACTGGGACCGCAACACTGAAGCTTTCTTT
CASRDWDRNTEAFF
>TRBV7-9|TRBD1|TRBJ2-7|.
TGTGCCAGCAAACAGGGGGCGGGGGAGCAGTACTTC
CASKQGAGEQYF
>TRBV6-6|.|TRBJ1-4|.
TGTGCCAGCAGCAGGAATGAAAAACTGTTTTTT
CASSRNEKLFF
>TRBV18|.|TRBJ2-5|.
TGTGCCAGCTCACCGAAGGGAAAAGAGACCCAGTACTTC
CASSPKGKETQYF
>TRBV5-6|TRBD1|TRBJ2-2|.
TGTGCCAGCAGCAAGGGACAGGGTATCGGGGAGCTGTTTTTT
CASSKGQGIGELFF
>TRBV29-1|.|TRBJ1-1|.
TGCAGCGTCCACCCCTCCGGGACGTCAAAAGCTTTCTTT
CSVHPSGTSKAFF
>TRBV7-9|.|TRBJ2-3|.
TGTGCCAGCAGCTTATCTCCTGATACGCAGTATTTT
CASSLSPDTQYF
>TRBV7-2|.|TRBJ2-3|.
TGTGCCAGCCGCTGGCGATCTAGCACAGATACGCAGTATTTT
CASRWRSSTDTQYF
>TRBV3-1/TRBV3-2|.|TRBJ1-1|once
TGTGCCAGCAGCCAAGATACGGTTCTCGGGGAAGCTTTCTTT
CASSQDTVLGEAFF
>TRBV28|.|TRBJ2-5|.
TGTGCCAGCAATCCGGGTGGCCAAGAGACCCAGTACTTC
CASNPGGQETQYF
>TRBV14|.|TRBJ2-7|once
TGTGCCAGCAGCCAATCACTCAGCGTCAGGGGCGAGCAGTACTTC
CASSQSLSVRGEQYF
>TRBV11-2|.|TRBJ2-1|.
TGTGCCAGCAGCTTAGCGGGCTACAATGAGCAGTTCTTC
CASSLAGYNEQFF
>TRBV6-6|.|TRBJ1-5|.
TGTGCCGGCAGTCTCGGGGCCTATAGCAATCAGCCCCAGCATTTT
CAGSLGAYSNQPQHF